This is a list of T cell receptor beta chains from one sample in a study of CD8 T cells in ankylosing spondylitis. TCRdb fed the 5' RACE reads into MiXCR, producing one record per CDR3 protein. This repertoire shows roughly 46,000 distinct CDR3 sequences, 4% found once; its top ten account for 4%. Source material: blood, either unsorted or a sorted T cell fraction (not recorded which). These receptors came from a female donor with ankylosing spondylitis or in good health (not recorded which). Both conserved end residues are part of each CDR3. The order of the fields is CDR3 DNA, CDR3 protein, D gene, clone size, V gene, J gene. A D gene is named only where the DNA matches it firmly. The size of a clone is reported for some rows only, either as once, few or many, or as a class for expanded clones.

TGTGCCAGCAGCCCCCGGGGTGATAGACAGGGCCCATACAATGAGCAGTTCTTC,CASSPRGDRQGPYNEQFF,TRBD1,many,TRBV9,TRBJ2-1
TGTGCCAGCAGCGCCCCACCAGGGGGCCCATCCTACGAGCAGTACTTC,CASSAPPGGPSYEQYF,TRBD1,-,TRBV9,TRBJ2-7
TGTGCCAGCAGCGTCGGTCCCGAGACGGGGAGTCGTCAGTACTTC,CASSVGPETGSRQYF,-,-,TRBV9,TRBJ2-4
TGCAGCGAGCCAGACAGGGAAGGTGAAAAACTGTTTTTT,CSEPDREGEKLFF,TRBD1,many,TRBV29-1,TRBJ1-4
TGTGCCAGCAGCGTAGTCCCCGATGGACTGGACAATGAGCAGTTCTTC,CASSVVPDGLDNEQFF,-,many,TRBV9,TRBJ2-1
TGTGCCAGCAGCCCCCATTCCGATGAGCAGTTCTTC,CASSPHSDEQFF,-,many,TRBV9,TRBJ2-1
TGTGCCAGCAGCGTAACAGGCGGACAGTCGATGAGAGGCTACACCTTC,CASSVTGGQSMRGYTF,-,many,TRBV9,TRBJ1-2
TGTGCCAGCAGCGTAGCCCCAGGACCGAACTATGGCTACACCTTC,CASSVAPGPNYGYTF,-,many,TRBV9,TRBJ1-2
TGTGCCAGCAGCGGCCTCCGGGACAGGGAGCAGTTCTTC,CASSGLRDREQFF,TRBD1,many,TRBV9,TRBJ2-1
TGTGCCAGCAGCGTAGTGGGGGGGCAGGGGGATGAGCAGTTCTTC,CASSVVGGQGDEQFF,-,many,TRBV9,TRBJ2-1
TGTGCCAGCAGCGTAGCTACACCCGTCGGCCCGCGGTGGGTCAATGAGCAGTTCTTC,CASSVATPVGPRWVNEQFF,-,many,TRBV9,TRBJ2-1
TGTGCCAGCAGCGTAGTCGGGACAGCCCCCGAGCAGTACTTC,CASSVVGTAPEQYF,TRBD1,many,TRBV9,TRBJ2-7
TGTGCCAGCAGCCTATCGACTAGCGGGTACAATGAGCAGTTCTTC,CASSLSTSGYNEQFF,TRBD2,many,TRBV9,TRBJ2-1
TGTGCCAGCAGCGGCAGGGTATCGGGTAATTCACCCCTCCACTTT,CASSGRVSGNSPLHF,-,many,TRBV9,TRBJ1-6
TGTGCCAGCAGCCCTAGACCCGACGGGCTTACAGATACGCAGTATTTT,CASSPRPDGLTDTQYF,-,many,TRBV9,TRBJ2-3
TGTGCCAGCAGTGACCCCGGGACGCGCACAGATACGCAGTATTTT,CASSDPGTRTDTQYF,-,many,TRBV9,TRBJ2-3
TGTGCCAGCAGCGTGTCGGACAGCTATAATTCACCCCTCCACTTT,CASSVSDSYNSPLHF,-,many,TRBV9,TRBJ1-6
TGTGCCAGCAGCCTGGGACGCAGACAAGAGACCCAGTACTTC,CASSLGRRQETQYF,-,many,TRBV9,TRBJ2-5
TGTGCCAGCAGCGTAGTGTGGTCGGGCACCGGGGAGCTGTTTTTT,CASSVVWSGTGELFF,-,many,TRBV9,TRBJ2-2
TGTGCCAGCAGCGCCGGACCTTGGGAGAACACTGAAGCTTTCTTT,CASSAGPWENTEAFF,-,many,TRBV9,TRBJ1-1
TGTGCCAGCAGCGTATATCCGCCAACTGGAAACACCATATATTTT,CASSVYPPTGNTIYF,-,many,TRBV9,TRBJ1-3
TGTGCCAGCAGCACCGAGGGGGCTTATACGCAGTATTTT,CASSTEGAYTQYF,TRBD1,many,TRBV9,TRBJ2-3
TGTGCCAGCAGCGGACAGGGAATCTACGAGCAGTACTTC,CASSGQGIYEQYF,TRBD1,-,TRBV9,TRBJ2-7
TGTGCCAGCAGCGTAGGGGCGTGGAGTGAGTCCGAGCAGTACTTC,CASSVGAWSESEQYF,-,many,TRBV9,TRBJ2-7
TGTGCCAGCAGCGGATACAGGGTCTCTGGAAACACCATATATTTT,CASSGYRVSGNTIYF,-,many,TRBV9,TRBJ1-3
TGTGCCAGCGGGGGGAATCAGCCCCAGCATTTT,CASGGNQPQHF,-,many,TRBV9,TRBJ1-5
TGTGCCAGCAGCGTAGGAACTAGCGGGGGGGCTAGCACAGATACGCAGTATTTT,CASSVGTSGGASTDTQYF,TRBD2,many,TRBV9,TRBJ2-3
TGTGCCAGCAGCTTGGGGGGGACAGCGAACACCGGGGAGCTGTTTTTT,CASSLGGTANTGELFF,-,many,TRBV9,TRBJ2-2
TGTGCCAGCAGCGCGACCCATGGAGCGGGGGGTAATGAGCAGTTCTTC,CASSATHGAGGNEQFF,TRBD2,-,TRBV9,TRBJ2-1
TGTGCCAGCAGCGTAGATCGGTACGGAGACACTGAAGCTTTCTTT,CASSVDRYGDTEAFF,-,many,TRBV9,TRBJ1-1
TGTGCCAGCAGCGTAGATCCTAGCGTCCGCTACAATGAGCAGTTCTTC,CASSVDPSVRYNEQFF,-,many,TRBV9,TRBJ2-1
TGTGCCAGCAGCGTAGCGGGGGGGGATCAGGGAGATACGCAGTATTTT,CASSVAGGDQGDTQYF,TRBD2,many,TRBV9,TRBJ2-3
TGTGCCAGCACCCAACAGGGGACTAGCGGTAGCACAGATACGCAGTATTTT,CASTQQGTSGSTDTQYF,TRBD2,many,TRBV9,TRBJ2-3
TGTGCCAGCAGCGTAGGCCCCCTTTCACCCCTCCACTTT,CASSVGPLSPLHF,-,many,TRBV9,TRBJ1-6
TGTGCCAGCAGCCCACGGGACGTCAGCACAGATACGCAGTATTTT,CASSPRDVSTDTQYF,-,many,TRBV9,TRBJ2-3
TGTGCCAGCAGCGTAGGCTTGACAGAATATAATTCACCCCTCCACTTT,CASSVGLTEYNSPLHF,-,many,TRBV9,TRBJ1-6
TGTGCCAGCAGCCCTTCGGGGGGGCGGAATGAGCAGTTCTTC,CASSPSGGRNEQFF,TRBD2,many,TRBV9,TRBJ2-1
TGTGCCAGCAGTCCCCGGGATGAATGTGGCTTC,CASSPRDECGF,-,many,TRBV27,TRBJ2-1
TGTGCCAGCAGCGTAGCGGCTAGCGGGGAGTACGAGCAGTACTTC,CASSVAASGEYEQYF,TRBD2,many,TRBV9,TRBJ2-7
TGTGCCAGCAGCGTAGCAGACTCTGGGGCCAACGTCCTGACTTTC,CASSVADSGANVLTF,-,many,TRBV9,TRBJ2-6
TGTGCCAGCAGCGTAGGTCGGGGGGTCCTACAAGAGACCCAGTACTTC,CASSVGRGVLQETQYF,TRBD2,many,TRBV9,TRBJ2-5
TGTGCCAGCAGCGTCGGCGGACGGAATTCACCCCTCCACTTT,CASSVGGRNSPLHF,-,many,TRBV9,TRBJ1-6
TGTGCCAGCAGCGTTAAGACAGGGGCAGATACGCAGTATTTT,CASSVKTGADTQYF,TRBD1,many,TRBV9,TRBJ2-3
TGTGCCAGCGGGTCGGGGGCCTATGGCTACACCTTC,CASGSGAYGYTF,-,many,TRBV9,TRBJ1-2
TGTGCCAGCAGCGTATCCGCGGGGCTATACGAGCAGTACTTC,CASSVSAGLYEQYF,-,-,TRBV9,TRBJ2-7
TGTGCCAGCAGCGGCGGTCGTGGGGGGGGCACTGAAGCTTTCTTT,CASSGGRGGGTEAFF,-,many,TRBV9,TRBJ1-1
TGTGCCAGCAGCGCCCCTTTTAATGAGCAGTTCTTC,CASSAPFNEQFF,-,-,TRBV9,TRBJ2-1
TGTGCCAGCAGCGTAGCTGAGGGGGTCTACGAGCAGTACTTC,CASSVAEGVYEQYF,-,-,TRBV9,TRBJ2-7
TGTGCCAGCAGCGTACCCCAACAGGGGCCAAACACTGAAGCTTTCTTT,CASSVPQQGPNTEAFF,TRBD1,few,TRBV9,TRBJ1-1